This entry lists 25 T cell receptor beta chains sequenced from one sample in a study of CD8 T cells in Susac syndrome. Random hexamers were used to reverse transcribe an amount of 0.5 to 1 ug RNA. A single record per CDR3 protein comes from TCRdb applying MiXCR to the immunoSEQ multiplex PCR reads. Of around 270,000 distinct CDR3 sequences in the sample, 85% were seen once. Sequenced input: CD8+ T cells from PBMCs. Receptors originate from a human donor with multiple sclerosis.

The chain carries TRBV27 and TRBJ2-7; a weak D match, TRBD2 (6 bases). The CDR3 has 14 amino acids. Germline loops: CDR1 MNHEY, CDR2 SMNVEV (reference sequence). Trimming left V 8 bases short and J 0 bases short, with 14 bases between. The CDR3 bases are TGTGCCAGCTGTCAAGGCGGGGCCTCCTACGAGCAGTACTTC. Its protein is CASCQGGASYEQYF.

The chain links TRBV5-5 to TRBJ1-2; possible D gene TRBD1, 5 bases. The CDR3 is 15 residues long. V lost 3 bases and J lost 5, with 17 bases in between. Germline V gene sequence: CDR1 SGHKS, CDR2 YYEKEE (reference sequence). CDR3 loop: CASSSLQRWGYGYTF. For the CDR3, the DNA is TGTGCCAGCAGCTCCCTGCAGCGTTGGGGGTATGGCTACACCTTC.

This sequence joins TRBV6-5 and TRBJ1-5; no reliable D call. CDR1 and CDR2 (germline): MNHEY, SVGAGI. V was cut by 0 bases and J by 4 bases, with 10 bases left in between. This CDR3 is 15 amino acids long. The CDR3 DNA is TGTGCCAGCAGTTACTCAATAGGTGGGAATCAGCCCCAGCATTTT. Protein product: CASSYSIGGNQPQHF.

The gene calls are TRBV4-1 and TRBJ1-1; the match to TRBD1 covers 9 bases. This CDR3 is 17 amino acids long. J was trimmed by 1 base and V by 4 bases; bases with no gene match: 10. CDR1 and CDR2 from the germline V gene are MGHRA and YSYEKL. The CDR3 region has the DNA TGCGCCAGCAGCCGATTACAGGGGGCTTTGGAGAACACTGAAGCTTTCTTT. The encoded protein is CASSRLQGALENTEAFF.

The chain has TRBV6-5 and TRBJ2-1, with D maybe TRBD2 (5 bases). Germline CDR1 MNHEY, CDR2 SVGAGI. This CDR3 is built from 12 residues. The ends were cut back, 8 bases at V and 8 bases at J, with 13 bases in the middle. CDR3 bases: TGTGCCAGCGAGACCCCCGGGGATGAGCAGTTCTTC. Protein product: CASETPGDEQFF.

The genes are TRBV5-1 and TRBJ1-2; 9 bases map to TRBD1. Trimming removed 4 bases from V and 3 bases from J; junction bases left unmatched: 7. Germline loops: CDR1 SGHRS, CDR2 YFSETQ. The CDR3 is 15 amino acids. The CDR3 loop reads CASSPRTGVDYGYTF. CDR3 bases: TGCGCCAGCAGCCCTCGGACAGGGGTGGACTATGGCTACACCTTC.

This chain connects TRBV19 to TRBJ2-2; 10 bases map to TRBD2. The CDR3 is 15 residues long. Trimming cost V 3 bases and J 7 bases; bases outside gene matches: 5. Germline V gene sequence: CDR1 LNHDA, CDR2 SQIVND (reference sequence). The CDR3 sequence is CASSITSGTIGELFF. The CDR3 DNA is TGTGCCAGTAGTATTACTAGCGGGACGATCGGGGAGCTGTTTTTT.

V usage is TRBV4-3 and J usage is TRBJ2-7; 8 positions match TRBD1. V dropped 0 bases and J dropped 3; count of bases not matched to a gene: 4. Looked up from germline, CDR1 is LGHNA and CDR2 is YSLEER. This CDR3 has 15 amino acids. CDR3 residues: CASSQEKGQGYEQYF. CDR3 DNA sequence: TGCGCCAGCAGCCAAGAGAAAGGACAGGGCTACGAGCAGTACTTC.

This clonotype appeared a few times. The chain carries TRBV19 and TRBJ1-1; 9 bases fit TRBD1. CDR3 length: 14 residues. Per germline, CDR1 LNHDA and CDR2 SQIVND (reference sequence). Losses at the gene ends were 5 bases for V and 5 bases for J; bases not matched to a gene: 6. The CDR3 DNA reads TGTGCCAGTAGTCTACAGGGGGCGAGGACTGAAGCTTTCTTT. It codes for CASSLQGARTEAFF.

The count of this clonotype is one. The V gene is TRBV5-6, the J gene TRBJ2-7, with a weak D call TRBD1 (6 bases). The CDR3 length is 16 residues. Germline CDR1 and CDR2: SGHDT and YYEEEE. With 0 bases removed from V and 4 bases from J, the gap between germline ends came to 17 bases. CDR3 nucleotide sequence: TGTGCCAGCAGCTTGGCATTGCAGGGGCGAATGTACGAGCAGTACTTC. It translates to CASSLALQGRMYEQYF.

The chain employs TRBV9 and TRBJ2-3, with 7 bases lining up with TRBD2. V lost 2 bases, J lost 5 bases, and 8 bases stayed unmatched. The CDR3 contains 15 residues. Germline assignment: CDR1 SGDLS and CDR2 YYNGEE. This CDR3 reads CASSVYAGEGDTQYF. The DNA for the CDR3 is TGTGCCAGCAGCGTTTATGCGGGAGAGGGAGATACGCAGTATTTT.

J is TRBJ1-1 and V is TRBV6-5; TRBD1 aligns across 12 bases. The CDR3 is 19 amino acids. Germline values: CDR1 MNHEY, CDR2 SVGAGI. V shed 1 base and J 0 bases; nucleotides not matched to a gene: 9. The CDR3 DNA reads as TGTGCCAGCAGTTACTTCCACCGGGACAGGGGGCTCGTGAACACTGAAGCTTTCTTT. Protein product: CASSYFHRDRGLVNTEAFF.

The chain links TRBV6-1 to TRBJ2-5; 9 nucleotides line up with TRBD1. V dropped 7 bases and J dropped 4; count of bases not matched to a gene: 10. This CDR3 region has 15 residues. CDR1 and CDR2 (germline): MNHNS, SASEGT. CDR3 DNA sequence: TGTGCCAGCACCCAACGGACAGGGGTGGGAGAGACCCAGTACTTC. This translates into CASTQRTGVGETQYF.

The chain uses TRBV7-9 and TRBJ2-1; D is unresolved. In germline, CDR1 is SEHNR, CDR2 FQNEAQ (reference sequence). The CDR3 loop spans 13 amino acids. Trimming shortened V by 5 bases and J by 5 bases, and 10 bases separated the two germline ends. CDR3 in DNA: TGTGCCAGCAGCCAAACTCTGGACAATGAGCAGTTCTTC. This translates into CASSQTLDNEQFF.

The chain joins TRBV15 to TRBJ1-5; possibly TRBD1 for D (5 bases). Trimming left V 5 bases short and J 2 bases short, with 13 bases between. The CDR3 covers 15 residues. Germline CDR1 reads LNHNV; CDR2 reads YYDKDF (reference sequence). The CDR3 loop is CATSANRGGNQPQHF. In DNA, the CDR3 is TGTGCCACCAGCGCCAACCGGGGGGGCAATCAGCCCCAGCATTTT.

By share, this clonotype ranks as medium-sized. V usage is TRBV28 and J usage is TRBJ1-2; possibly TRBD1 for D (5 bases). Trimming took 4 bases from V and 5 from J, leaving 17 bases between them. Germline CDR1 reads MDHEN; CDR2 reads SYDVKM. CDR3 size: 15 residues. For the CDR3, the DNA is TGTGCCAGCAGTTCCCCCCGCGGGACCGAATATGGCTACACCTTC. Protein: CASSSPRGTEYGYTF.

A single count supports this clonotype. The chain is built from TRBV18 and TRBJ2-5; the D gene could be TRBD1 or TRBD2 (5 bases each). This CDR3 has 14 amino acids. In germline, CDR1 is KGHSH, CDR2 LQKENI. Trimming stripped 3 bases from V and 4 bases from J, with 12 bases between. The CDR3 spells CASSPPGPGETQYF. DNA of the CDR3: TGTGCCAGCTCACCTCCGGGGCCCGGAGAGACCCAGTACTTC.

J is TRBJ2-7 and V is TRBV29-1; D is unresolved. Trimming removed 1 base from V and 7 bases from J, with 5 bases in between. CDR3 length: 10 residues. From germline, CDR1 is SQVTM and CDR2 ANQGSEA. The CDR3 protein is CSVEVGEQYF. The CDR3 region has the DNA TGCAGCGTTGAAGTGGGTGAGCAGTACTTC.

The rearrangement joins TRBV6-2 or TRBV6-3 to TRBJ1-1; D remains ambiguous. The CDR3 sequence is 12 residues long. The V end was cut by 7 bases, the J end by 1 base, with 7 bases between. Germline CDR1 reads MNHEY; CDR2 reads SVGEGT. As DNA, the CDR3 is TGTGCCAGCACCCTCGGGAACACTGAAGCTTTCTTT. It specifies CASTLGNTEAFF.

This clonotype was seen a single time. The chain carries TRBV7-9 and TRBJ1-1; maybe TRBD1 (5 bases). The germline V gene has CDR1 SEHNR and CDR2 FQNEAQ (reference sequence). This CDR3 is 13 amino acids long. The V and J ends lost 5 bases and 5 bases respectively, with 12 bases between them. CDR3 loop: CASSQPAGTEAFF. The CDR3 DNA reads TGTGCCAGCAGCCAGCCCGCAGGGACTGAAGCTTTCTTT.

CDR3 sequence: CASGTGLALETQYF. The CDR3 DNA reads as TGTGCCAGCGGCACGGGACTAGCTCTAGAGACCCAGTACTTC. The V call is TRBV27, the J call TRBJ2-5; 9 positions agree with TRBD2. There are 14 residues in the CDR3. Germline V gives CDR1 MNHEY, CDR2 SMNVEV (reference sequence). V gave up 8 bases and J gave up 4 bases; unmatched junction bases: 8.

This chain links TRBV13 with TRBJ2-7, with TRBD1 matching over 9 bases. The J segment lost 3 bases and the V segment lost 7 bases, leaving 7 bases of the junction unmatched. Germline V gene data show CDR1 as PRHDT and CDR2 as FYEKMQ (reference sequence). The length of the CDR3 is 14 residues. The CDR3 bases are TGTGCCAGCACCTCCTCGGACAGGGGCTACGAGCAGTACTTC. Amino acids: CASTSSDRGYEQYF.

The chain recombines TRBV28 with TRBJ2-2; possible D gene TRBD2, 6 bases. V gave up 6 bases and J gave up 5 bases, with 13 bases separating them. The germline V gene has CDR1 MDHEN and CDR2 SYDVKM. The CDR3 runs to 14 residues. The DNA for the CDR3 is TGTGCCAGCAGGGGGGAGGATATTACCGGGGAGCTGTTTTTT. Translating gives CASRGEDITGELFF.

The V and J genes are TRBV4-2 and TRBJ2-7; TRBD2 matches at 12 bases. The V segment lost 4 bases and the J segment 6 bases; nucleotides outside the gene matches: 16. This CDR3 has 18 residues. Looked up from germline, CDR1 is LGHNA and CDR2 is YNFKEQ. This chain's CDR3 is CASSPNTFWTSGTGEQYF. CDR3 DNA sequence: TGTGCCAGCAGCCCAAACACTTTCTGGACTAGCGGGACCGGCGAGCAGTACTTC.

DNA for the CDR3: TGTGCCAGCAGTTTGGGTAGCTCCTATAATTCACCCCTCCACTTT. Protein product: CASSLGSSYNSPLHF. This chain connects TRBV28 to TRBJ1-6; no definite D call. Germline values: CDR1 MDHEN, CDR2 SYDVKM. CDR3 length equals 15 residues. V lost 3 bases and J 0 bases, leaving 6 bases between the germline ends.